What follows are 24 T cell receptor beta chains derived from one specimen sequenced in a study of T-cell memory formation after mild COVID-19. TCRdb used MiXCR to reprocess the 5' RACE reads, holding one entry per CDR3 protein. The sample lists more than 150,000 distinct CDR3 sequences, approximately 17% occurring once. Input material: PBMCs or a T cell subset sorted from them (not recorded which). The receptors derive from a man aged 18 to 30 who had mild COVID-19 (a few samples of this study predate the infection). Cell type and time point are not known.

The table lists this clonotype with a few counts. V is TRBV20-1 and J is TRBJ1-1, with a tentative D call TRBD1 (5 bases). The CDR3 is 15 amino acids. Germline-derived CDR1 and CDR2 are DFQATT and SNEGSKA (reference sequence). V was clipped by 6 bases and J by 1 base, with 18 bases between them. The CDR3 loop is CSAGGGESPNTEAFF. CDR3 DNA: TGCAGTGCGGGGGGGGGAGAGAGCCCGAACACTGAAGCTTTCTTT.

Only a few counts were recorded for this clonotype. V and J are TRBV5-5 and TRBJ2-1; tentatively, D is TRBD2 (5 bases). This CDR3 contains 14 residues. Trimming pared 2 bases from V and 4 bases from J, leaving 10 bases between. Germline-derived CDR1 and CDR2 are SGHKS and YYEKEE (reference sequence). CDR3 sequence (DNA): TGTGCCAGCAGCTTCCAAGCGGAATACAATGAGCAGTTCTTC. This gives the protein CASSFQAEYNEQFF.

V usage is TRBV6-2 or TRBV6-3 and J usage is TRBJ1-5; D gene uncertain. This CDR3 region has 11 residues. Germline V gene data show CDR1 as MNHEY and CDR2 as SVGEGT. V shed 5 bases and J shed 7 bases, with 6 bases lying between them. The CDR3 loop is CASSKGQPQHF. The CDR3 DNA sequence: TGTGCCAGCAGTAAGGGACAGCCCCAGCATTTT.

This clonotype was recorded a few times. CDR3 sequence (DNA): TGTGCCAGCAGTTTCCAGGGCTCCTACAATGAGCAGTTCTTC. Translation: CASSFQGSYNEQFF. This chain links TRBV28 with TRBJ2-1, with TRBD1 as a possible D gene (5 bases). This CDR3 contains 14 residues. V was pared by 3 bases and J by 0 bases, with 6 bases between. Germline CDR1 is MDHEN and CDR2 is SYDVKM. Full variable domain (outside the CDR3, taken from reference TRBV28 and TRBJ2-1): DVKVTQSSRYLVKRTGEKVFLECVQDMDHENMFWYRQDPGLGLRLIYFSYDVKMKEKGDIPEGYSVSREKKERFSLILESASTNQTSMYLCASSFQGSYNEQFFGPGTRLTVL.

This clonotype was picked up a small number of times. The chain uses TRBV4-3 and TRBJ2-2; D uncertain. Germline V gives CDR1 LGHNA, CDR2 YSLEER. The length of the CDR3 is 13 residues. Trimming left V 1 base short and J 5 bases short, with 5 bases between. The CDR3 loop is CASSQVPTGELFF. CDR3 coding DNA: TGCGCCAGCAGCCAAGTTCCGACCGGGGAGCTGTTTTTT.

This clonotype appeared many times. The gene calls are TRBV6-5 and TRBJ1-6, with 11 bases fitting TRBD1. Germline CDR1 and CDR2: MNHEY and SVGAGI. The V and J ends lost 5 bases and 10 bases, in that order; junction bases with no gene match: 10. This CDR3 region has 16 residues. CDR3 nucleotides: TGTGCCAGCAGTACCAGGGGGGGACAGGGGGGCTCACCCCTCCACTTT. As protein: CASSTRGGQGGSPLHF.

The rearrangement links TRBV7-9 to TRBJ2-5; perhaps TRBD2 as D (6 bases). Between the trimmed V and J ends, which lost 5 bases and 2 bases, there was a span of 18 bases. Looked up from germline, CDR1 is SEHNR and CDR2 is FQNEAQ (reference sequence). This CDR3 has 16 amino acids. This CDR3 reads CASSRSEGFVQETQYF. Here the CDR3 DNA reads TGTGCCAGCAGCCGGTCGGAGGGTTTCGTTCAAGAGACCCAGTACTTC.

This clonotype showed up many times. The chain employs TRBV7-2 and TRBJ2-7, with 9 bases identical to TRBD2. CDR1 is SGHTA, CDR2 FQGNSA, per germline. The CDR3 has 15 residues. The junction had 5 bases not matched to a gene; V was cut back by 1 base and J by 4 bases. The CDR3 here is CASSLVVTSGYEQYF. In DNA, the CDR3 is TGTGCCAGCAGCTTAGTGGTGACTAGCGGTTACGAGCAGTACTTC.

There are a few counts of this clonotype. The gene calls are TRBV30 and TRBJ1-1, with D maybe TRBD1 (5 bases). Germline CDR1 is GTSNPN and CDR2 is SVGIG (reference sequence). The CDR3 contains 15 residues. V shed 0 bases and J shed 5 bases, with 16 bases lying between them. CDR3 region: CAWSVGHFGGTEAFF. The DNA for the CDR3 is TGTGCCTGGAGTGTAGGACACTTCGGGGGGACTGAAGCTTTCTTT. The variable domain in full, completed from reference TRBV30 and TRBJ1-1, reads SQTIHQWPATLVQPVGSPLSLECTVEGTSNPNLYWYRQAAGRGLQLLFYSVGIGQISSEVPQNLSASRPQDRQFILSSKKLLLSDSGFYLCAWSVGHFGGTEAFFGQGTRLTVV.

This clonotype was counted between two and nine times. The chain joins TRBV5-1 to TRBJ1-6, with D maybe TRBD1 (5 bases). V lost 4 bases and J 8 bases, leaving 13 bases between the germline ends. From germline, CDR1 is SGHRS and CDR2 YFSETQ. CDR3 length: 14 residues. CDR3 DNA: TGCGCCAGCAGCGAGGACGGGGGATATTCACCCCTCCACTTT. The encoded protein is CASSEDGGYSPLHF.

J is TRBJ2-5 and V is TRBV7-6, with D perhaps TRBD2 (6 bases). Trimming removed 2 bases at V and 4 bases at J, with 14 bases between. CDR3 length equals 15 residues. Germline lookup yields CDR1 SGHVS and CDR2 FNYEAQ. This chain's CDR3 is CASSLMEGRGETQYF. DNA for the CDR3: TGTGCCAGCAGCTTAATGGAGGGCCGCGGAGAGACCCAGTACTTC.

This chain joins TRBV15 and TRBJ1-2, with D uncertain. Germline values: CDR1 LNHNV, CDR2 YYDKDF (reference sequence). Trimming pared 1 base from V and 8 bases from J, leaving 14 bases between. This CDR3 has 14 residues. The CDR3 DNA follows: TGTGCCACCAGCAGAGGAGAGGGAGACCGCGGCTACACCTTC. Translated, it gives CATSRGEGDRGYTF.

This chain connects TRBV7-9 to TRBJ1-1; 10 bases are a match to TRBD1. Looked up from germline, CDR1 is SEHNR and CDR2 is FQNEAQ (reference sequence). V was clipped by 7 bases and J by 5 bases; unmatched bases: 7. There are 14 residues in the CDR3. The CDR3 reads CASIADRGATEAFF. CDR3 nucleotides: TGTGCCAGCATTGCGGACAGGGGGGCGACTGAAGCTTTCTTT.

This clonotype occurred a few times. This sequence joins TRBV5-1 and TRBJ1-2, with TRBD1 matching over 8 bases. V lost 4 bases and J lost 6; bases outside the gene matches: 2. Germline CDR1 and CDR2: SGHRS and YFSETQ. This CDR3 has 12 residues. The CDR3 nucleotides read TGCGCCAGCAGCGCACAGGGGGATGGCTACACCTTC. Residues: CASSAQGDGYTF.

The chain has TRBV7-2 and TRBJ1-1, with 12 bases fitting TRBD1. Germline V gene sequence: CDR1 SGHTA, CDR2 FQGNSA. This CDR3 comprises 15 residues. V lost 9 bases to trimming and J lost 5 bases; unmatched junction nucleotides: 10. The CDR3: CASTGTGGAGTEAFF. The DNA for the CDR3 is TGTGCCAGTACCGGGACAGGGGGCGCCGGGACTGAAGCTTTCTTT.

This clonotype was seen a few times. The chain couples TRBV7-9 to TRBJ1-4; TRBD1 matches at 8 bases. Per germline, CDR1 SEHNR and CDR2 FQNEAQ (reference sequence). Unmatched junction bases numbered 13, after V lost 5 bases and J lost 8 bases. The length of the CDR3 is 16 residues. CDR3 coding DNA: TGTGCCAGCAGCCGCGACATCAGGGGGCTTGAGGAAAAACTGTTTTTT. Translated: CASSRDIRGLEEKLFF.

The chain couples TRBV4-1 to TRBJ1-2; 9 positions agree with TRBD1. This CDR3 contains 16 residues. The trim removed 1 base at V and 5 bases at J, leaving 8 bases unmatched. Germline lookup yields CDR1 MGHRA and CDR2 YSYEKL. This chain's CDR3 is CASSQGPDRGTYGYTF. CDR3 in DNA: TGCGCCAGCAGCCAAGGGCCGGACAGGGGAACTTATGGCTACACCTTC.

V is TRBV5-1 and J is TRBJ1-2, with D possibly matching TRBD1 (6 bases). Trimming shortened V by 3 bases and J by 4 bases, and 16 bases separated the two germline ends. CDR3 length: 15 amino acids. The germline V gene encodes CDR1 SGHRS and CDR2 YFSETQ. The CDR3 nucleotides read TGCGCCAGCAGCTCTCGAACCCAGGGGAGCTATGGCTACACCTTC. It specifies CASSSRTQGSYGYTF.

This chain links TRBV5-1 with TRBJ2-3; 9 bases align to TRBD2. The CDR3 has 15 amino acids. Germline V CDR1 and CDR2: SGHRS, YFSETQ. V was pared by 1 base and J by 4 bases, with 4 bases of the junction left unmatched. The CDR3: CASSLIAGEADTQYF. The CDR3 DNA is TGCGCCAGCAGCTTGATAGCGGGGGAGGCAGATACGCAGTATTTT.

The table lists this clonotype with many counts. The chain has TRBV7-9 and TRBJ2-7; 8 bases match TRBD1. The V and J ends lost 7 bases and 0 bases, in that order; junction bases with no gene match: 5. This CDR3 region has 14 residues. The V gene's germline CDR1 is SEHNR and CDR2 FQNEAQ (reference sequence). CDR3 in amino acids: CASKQQGGSYEQYF. In nucleotides, the CDR3 is TGTGCCAGCAAACAACAGGGGGGCTCCTACGAGCAGTACTTC.

J is TRBJ2-1 and V is TRBV29-1; 9 bases fit TRBD1. The CDR3 extends over 14 amino acids. The ends lost 4 bases at V and 6 bases at J; junction bases unmatched: 7. From germline, CDR1 is SQVTM and CDR2 ANQGSEA. The CDR3 reads CSVARLQGANEQFF. The CDR3 DNA sequence: TGCAGCGTTGCTCGATTACAGGGGGCCAATGAGCAGTTCTTC.

In this sample, this clonotype turned up many times. V usage is TRBV7-2 and J usage is TRBJ2-5, with D unresolved. The V end lost 1 base, the J end lost 2 bases, and 8 bases lay between the germline ends. The CDR3 totals 14 residues. Germline V gene data show CDR1 as SGHTA and CDR2 as FQGNSA. This CDR3 is CASSLVFNQETQYF. In DNA form, the CDR3 reads TGTGCCAGCAGCTTAGTGTTTAATCAAGAGACCCAGTACTTC. Full variable domain (outside the CDR3, taken from reference TRBV7-2 and TRBJ2-5): GAGVSQSPSNKVTEKGKDVELRCDPISGHTALYWYRQSLGQGLEFLIYFQGNSAPDKSGLPSDRFSAERTGGSVSTLTIQRTQQEDSAVYLCASSLVFNQETQYFGPGTRLLVL.

This chain connects TRBV12-3 or TRBV12-4 to TRBJ1-1; D is unclear. The CDR3 has 15 amino acids. Trimming shortened V by 6 bases and J by 0 bases, and 14 bases separated the two germline ends. The CDR3 reads CASSPRSSMNTEAFF. The CDR3, as DNA: TGTGCCAGCAGCCCGAGGAGTTCCATGAACACTGAAGCTTTCTTT.

The CDR3: CASGRRGDQPQHF. The DNA of the CDR3 is TGTGCCAGTGGACGGAGGGGCGATCAGCCCCAGCATTTT. The chain joins TRBV6-1 to TRBJ1-5; D is perhaps TRBD1 (5 bases). CDR3 length equals 13 residues. The V end lost 9 bases, the J end lost 5 bases, and 14 bases lay between the germline ends. Germline loops: CDR1 MNHNS, CDR2 SASEGT.